A single sample is the source of the 16 T cell receptor beta chains below, sequenced in a study of blood T cell repertoires in COVID-19. The data were produced by immunoSEQ multiplex PCR, yet TCRdb's version contains in-frame clones alone and is incomplete. The sample yields 95,000 to 150,000 clones, roughly 90% seen once. The material sequenced was peripheral blood. These receptors were collected from a man aged 35 to 55 with acute or convalescent COVID-19.

The rearrangement joins TRBV18 to TRBJ2-3; perhaps TRBD2 as D (5 bases). V was trimmed by 4 bases and J by 3 bases, leaving 11 bases between them. This CDR3 has 14 amino acids. The V gene's germline CDR1 is KGHSH and CDR2 LQKENI. In DNA form, the CDR3 reads TGTGCCAGCTCACGCCCGGAGGAAACAGATACGCAGTATTTT. As protein: CASSRPEETDTQYF.

This clone was counted many times. This chain joins TRBV18 and TRBJ2-7, with D uncertain. Germline CDR1 KGHSH, CDR2 LQKENI. Between the trimmed V and J ends, which lost 3 bases and 1 base, there was a span of 7 bases. This CDR3 contains 13 residues. The CDR3 DNA reads as TGTGCCAGCTCACCCCCGGGTTCCTACGAGCAGTACTTC. As protein: CASSPPGSYEQYF.

The table lists this clone with a count of one. V and J are TRBV5-4 and TRBJ2-5, with 9 bases lining up with TRBD1. The CDR3 is 16 amino acids. Trimming removed 4 bases from V and 2 bases from J; junction bases left unmatched: 9. Germline-derived CDR1 and CDR2 are SGHNT and YYREEE (reference sequence). The CDR3 DNA reads TGTGCCAGCAGCCTAACTGGACAGGGGAGACAAGAGACCCAGTACTTC. Amino acid sequence: CASSLTGQGRQETQYF.

The gene calls are TRBV5-6 and TRBJ2-2; 8 nucleotides agree with TRBD1. The CDR3 sequence is 16 residues long. CDR1 is SGHDT and CDR2 is YYEEEE in the germline V gene. The J segment lost 2 bases and the V segment lost 4 bases, leaving 7 bases of the junction unmatched. The chain's CDR3 is CASSVTGTGNTGELFF. The CDR3 coding sequence is TGTGCCAGCAGCGTAACGGGGACAGGAAACACCGGGGAGCTGTTTTTT. Supplemented by reference TRBV5-6 and TRBJ2-2, the full variable domain reads DAGVTQSPTHLIKTRGQQVTLRCSPKSGHDTVSWYQQALGQGPQFIFQYYEEEERQRGNFPDRFSGHQFPNYSSELNVNALLLGDSALYLCASSVTGTGNTGELFFGEGSRLTVL.

This clone was seen a single time. The chain is built from TRBV2 and TRBJ2-6; 10 bases line up with TRBD1. V was clipped by 7 bases and J by 0 bases; unmatched bases: 6. CDR3 length equals 17 residues. Germline V CDR1 and CDR2: SNHLY, FYNNEI. CDR3 sequence reads: CASTWDRGYSGANVLTF. CDR3 DNA sequence: TGTGCCAGCACCTGGGACAGGGGATACTCTGGGGCCAACGTCCTGACTTTC.

This clone appeared a few times. The chain joins TRBV30 to TRBJ1-5; D is possibly TRBD1 (5 bases). Germline CDR1 is GTSNPN and CDR2 is SVGIG (reference sequence). The V end was cut by 2 bases, the J end by 6 bases, with 8 bases between. The length of the CDR3 is 12 residues. CDR3 sequence (DNA): TGTGCCTGGAGTACGGGGGTTCAGCCCCAGCATTTT. Its translation: CAWSTGVQPQHF.

CDR3 amino acids: CASSRQGLRVTDTQYF. The DNA of the CDR3 is TGTGCCAGCAGCCGGCAGGGGCTTCGGGTCACAGATACGCAGTATTTT. The rearrangement joins TRBV13 to TRBJ2-3, with D perhaps TRBD1 (6 bases). This CDR3 is 16 amino acids long. CDR1 is PRHDT, CDR2 FYEKMQ, per germline (reference sequence). V lost 5 bases and J 2 bases, leaving 17 bases between the germline ends. The entire variable domain, with the rest obtained from reference TRBV13 and TRBJ2-3, is as follows: AAGVIQSPRHLIKEKRETATLKCYPIPRHDTVYWYQQGPGQDPQFLISFYEKMQSDKGSIPDRFSAQQFSDYHSELNMSSLELGDSALYFCASSRQGLRVTDTQYFGPGTRLTVL.

Details on this clone: Other DNA sequences in the sample encode the same CDR3. The V and J genes are TRBV19 and TRBJ1-2, with D maybe TRBD1 (5 bases). V lost 5 bases and J 4 bases, leaving 8 bases between the germline ends. CDR3 length: 12 amino acids. Germline V gene data show CDR1 as LNHDA and CDR2 as SQIVND (reference sequence). CDR3 bases: TGTGCCAGTAGTGACAGAAGCTATGGCTACACCTTC. Protein: CASSDRSYGYTF.

This clone was found a few times. The chain is built from TRBV29-1 and TRBJ1-1; D might be TRBD1 (6 bases). The CDR3 spans 13 residues. Trimming cost V 1 base and J 10 bases, with 16 bases left between them. Per the germline V gene, CDR1 is SQVTM and CDR2 is ANQGSEA. The CDR3 DNA is TGCAGCGTTGAAGGGGGACTAGGGGGATTAGCTTTCTTT. This codes for CSVEGGLGGLAFF.

The chain combines TRBV7-9 with TRBJ2-5; D might be TRBD2 (6 bases). With 5 bases removed from V and 5 bases from J, the gap between germline ends came to 18 bases. Germline V gene data show CDR1 as SEHNR and CDR2 as FQNEAQ (reference sequence). The CDR3 sequence is 15 residues long. The CDR3: CASSRRTSRGETQYF. In DNA, the CDR3 is TGTGCCAGCAGCAGACGGACCTCCCGGGGGGAGACCCAGTACTTC. The full variable domain, its missing parts supplied by reference TRBV7-9 and TRBJ2-5, is DTGVSQNPRHKITKRGQNVTFRCDPISEHNRLYWYRQTLGQGPEFLTYFQNEAQLEKSRLLSDRFSAERPKGSFSTLEIQRTEQGDSAMYLCASSRRTSRGETQYFGPGTRLLVL.

The chain has TRBV15 and TRBJ1-4, with D unresolved. V was trimmed by 2 bases and J by 15 bases, leaving 13 bases between them. This CDR3 region has 12 residues. The germline V gene has CDR1 LNHNV and CDR2 YYDKDF (reference sequence). In nucleotides, the CDR3 is TGTGCCACCAGCAGACAACGGGATGCTTTGTTTTTT. This codes for CATSRQRDALFF.

The chain links TRBV30 to TRBJ1-5; 9 bases agree with TRBD1. The germline CDR1 and CDR2 sequences are GTSNPN and SVGIG (reference sequence). With V trimmed by 1 base and J by 6 bases, 16 bases remained unmatched. The CDR3 contains 18 residues. The CDR3 is CAWSAWIPGQGLGQPQHF. In DNA form, the CDR3 reads TGTGCCTGGAGTGCCTGGATACCGGGACAGGGATTAGGTCAGCCCCAGCATTTT.

This clone appeared once. This chain links TRBV18 with TRBJ2-7; D gene unclear. Germline V lookup: CDR1 KGHSH, CDR2 LQKENI. The CDR3 is made up of 12 amino acids. V was shortened by 5 bases and J by 4 bases, with 9 bases between the two germline ends. DNA for the CDR3: TGTGCCAGCTCAAGCGACCGGTACGAGCAGTACTTC. It encodes CASSSDRYEQYF.

The gene calls are TRBV4-2 and TRBJ2-7; D is ambiguous. Trimming shortened V by 2 bases and J by 2 bases, and 7 bases separated the two germline ends. This CDR3 is 13 amino acids long. The germline V gene encodes CDR1 LGHNA and CDR2 YNFKEQ. The CDR3 loop is CASSQPRAYEQYF. CDR3 sequence (DNA): TGTGCCAGCAGCCAACCGAGAGCCTACGAGCAGTACTTC.

The chain uses TRBV27 and TRBJ1-1; D is unresolved. CDR3 length: 14 amino acids. Germline CDR1 MNHEY, CDR2 SMNVEV (reference sequence). Trimming cost V 6 bases and J 5 bases, with 16 bases left between them. The CDR3 is CASRRSGGWTEAFF. CDR3 coding DNA: TGTGCCAGCAGGCGAAGCGGAGGGTGGACTGAAGCTTTCTTT.

This rearrangement joins TRBV29-1 to TRBJ2-7; no clear D. Between the trimmed V and J ends, which lost 3 bases and 2 bases, there was a span of 5 bases. Germline V lookup: CDR1 SQVTM, CDR2 ANQGSEA. The CDR3 totals 11 residues. The CDR3 DNA is TGCAGCGTTGAGCGCGCCTACGAGCAGTACTTC. It yields the protein CSVERAYEQYF.